One sample yielded the 10 T cell receptor beta chains listed below, sequenced in a study of regulatory T cells in long-lasting Graves disease. The time point is: newly diagnosed GD, antithyroid drugs for less than 3 months. The TCR library was made from RNA that had been extracted from PBMCs in TRIzol. Arm-PCR of CDR3 regions and iRepertoire HTBI primers were the basis on which TCR beta libraries were built. TCRdb reprocessed the multiplex PCR reads via MiXCR and lists one record per CDR3 protein. The sample includes 680,000 or so distinct CDR3 sequences, approximately 15% of them seen just once. This same sample was also taken into another study, of T cells in Graves' hyperthyroidism and ophthalmopathy.

Sequenced material: peripheral blood mononuclear cells (PBMCs), taken at new diagnosis, from a patient treated with antithyroid drugs. These receptors all stem from a woman aged 25 to 45 with Graves disease.

This clonotype has just a few counts. The J gene is TRBJ2-7, the V gene TRBV5-1; 9 bases are a match to TRBD1. The CDR3 covers 15 residues. Per germline, CDR1 SGHRS and CDR2 YFSETQ. The V segment lost 4 bases and the J segment 4 bases; nucleotides outside the gene matches: 9. CDR3 bases: TGCGCCAGCAGCCCCGGGACAGGGTGGGGTTACGAGCAGTACTTC. It is translated as CASSPGTGWGYEQYF.

The table lists this clonotype with a few counts. The chain is built from TRBV11-2 and TRBJ2-5; TRBD1 matches at 8 bases. Germline loops: CDR1 SGHAT, CDR2 FQNNGV. The V and J ends lost 3 bases and 1 base, in that order; junction bases with no gene match: 7. This CDR3 has 16 amino acids. The CDR3 region has the DNA TGTGCCAGCAGCTTTCAGGGGGCATTCTCCCAAGAGACCCAGTACTTC. This translates into CASSFQGAFSQETQYF.

The table lists this clonotype with a few counts. This chain uses TRBV7-9 with TRBJ2-5, with 8 bases aligning to TRBD1. This CDR3 is 18 amino acids long. Germline V gives CDR1 SEHNR, CDR2 FQNEAQ (reference sequence). V trimming: 0 bases; J trimming: 2 bases; junction bases outside the gene matches: 11. CDR3 sequence reads: CASSLANTRDRSQETQYF. CDR3 bases: TGTGCCAGCAGCTTAGCTAACACTCGGGACAGGTCTCAAGAGACCCAGTACTTC.

This clonotype has a count of ten or more. This sequence joins TRBV7-9 and TRBJ2-3; D may be TRBD2 (6 bases). The germline V gene encodes CDR1 SEHNR and CDR2 FQNEAQ (reference sequence). V was shortened by 1 base and J by 0 bases, with 8 bases between the two germline ends. CDR3 length: 15 residues. The DNA for the CDR3 is TGTGCCAGCAGCTTAGGCGGGACTAGCACAGATACGCAGTATTTT. It is translated as CASSLGGTSTDTQYF.

In its sample, this clonotype was seen once. This chain uses TRBV6-1 with TRBJ1-5; no clear D gene. This CDR3 has 13 amino acids. The V end lost 7 bases, the J end lost 4 bases, and 11 bases lay between the germline ends. In germline, CDR1 is MNHNS, CDR2 SASEGT. CDR3 residues: CASTWIGNQPQHF. The CDR3 nucleotides are TGTGCCAGCACATGGATTGGGAATCAGCCCCAGCATTTT.

Notes on this clonotype: The conserved phenylalanine or tryptophan is not found at the CDR3 terminus, so this likely reflects a read error. This chain uses TRBV29-1 with TRBJ2-1; no clear D gene. The V gene lost 2 bases and the J gene lost 7 bases, with 9 bases spanning the gap. CDR3 length equals 12 residues. The germline gives CDR1 SQVTM, CDR2 ANQGSEA. The CDR3 DNA sequence: TGCAGCGTTGAAATTCGTCCAAATGAGCAGTTCCTC. Its translation is CSVEIRPNEQFL.

The V gene is TRBV7-9, the J gene TRBJ1-5, with D tentatively TRBD1 (5 bases). Trimming stripped 6 bases from V and 7 bases from J, with 19 bases between. The CDR3 is 15 amino acids. Germline CDR1 reads SEHNR; CDR2 reads FQNEAQ (reference sequence). The CDR3 DNA reads TGTGCCAGCAGTACCGGGGGGGGAACGGCCCAGCCCCAGCATTTT. This gives the protein CASSTGGGTAQPQHF.

This clonotype was found many times. The chain links TRBV28 to TRBJ2-7; 14 nucleotides line up with TRBD2. With V trimmed by 5 bases and J by 2 bases, 8 bases remained unmatched. CDR1 MDHEN and CDR2 SYDVKM come from the germline V gene. This CDR3 is 17 amino acids long. CDR3 sequence: CASSPQTSGRATYEQYF. In DNA, the CDR3 is TGTGCCAGCAGTCCTCAGACTAGCGGGAGGGCAACCTACGAGCAGTACTTC.

This clonotype was recorded a few times. This rearrangement joins TRBV19 to TRBJ2-2; no firm D call. The germline gives CDR1 LNHDA, CDR2 SQIVND (reference sequence). V dropped 2 bases and J dropped 6 bases, with 7 bases sitting between them. The CDR3 is 13 residues long. The CDR3 region has the DNA TGTGCCAGTAGTATATCAGACCCCGGGGAGCTGTTTTTT. Translated, it gives CASSISDPGELFF.

At least ten counts were recorded for this clonotype. The chain is built from TRBV28 and TRBJ1-1; D call uncertain. V shed 8 bases and J shed 0 bases, with 13 bases lying between them. This CDR3 is built from 14 residues. From germline, CDR1 is MDHEN and CDR2 SYDVKM. CDR3 in DNA: TGTGCCAGCGACGGTTGGGTGATGAACACTGAAGCTTTCTTT. As protein: CASDGWVMNTEAFF.